These 30 T cell receptor beta chains originate from one sample sequenced in a study of T cell changes during pregnancy in multiple sclerosis. Assay: immunoSEQ multiplex PCR; the TCRdb copy retains only in-frame clones and omits some. The sample lists 35,000 to 45,000 clones, 70% to 90% occurring once. The material was CD4+ T cells from peripheral blood mononuclear cells, obtained after pregnancy. Receptors originate from a female donor with multiple sclerosis, enrolled in a pregnancy study.

V gene TRBV4-3 combines with J gene TRBJ2-1, with a possible D match to TRBD1 (5 bases). The V end was cut by 0 bases, the J end by 9 bases, with 18 bases between. The CDR3 loop spans 16 amino acids. Germline CDR1 reads LGHNA; CDR2 reads YSLEER. The CDR3 DNA reads TGCGCCAGCAGCCAAGACACTGGGGCGCTTTCGACTGAGCAGTTCTTC. Its translation: CASSQDTGALSTEQFF.

For the CDR3, the DNA is TGCGCCAGCAGCCAAGATCTCCCCCAACTAGCGGGGGGCACAGATACGCAGTATTTT. It codes for CASSQDLPQLAGGTDTQYF. The J gene is TRBJ2-3, the V gene TRBV4-1; TRBD2 matches 11 bases. Germline V gene sequence: CDR1 MGHRA, CDR2 YSYEKL. Losses at the gene ends were 0 bases for V and 1 base for J; bases not matched to a gene: 9. There are 19 residues in the CDR3.

The V and J genes are TRBV29-1 and TRBJ2-3, with 11 bases aligning to TRBD2. Unmatched junction bases numbered 3, after V lost 1 base and J lost 3 bases. The germline V gene encodes CDR1 SQVTM and CDR2 ANQGSEA. CDR3 size: 15 residues. The CDR3 DNA sequence: TGCAGCGTTGAAGGGACTAGCGGGCTTACAGATACGCAGTATTTT. Translation gives CSVEGTSGLTDTQYF.

The chain carries TRBV5-1 and TRBJ2-7, with 7 bases fitting TRBD2. The trim removed 0 bases at V and 4 bases at J, leaving 7 bases unmatched. The germline V gene encodes CDR1 SGHRS and CDR2 YFSETQ. The CDR3 is 15 residues long. The CDR3 sequence is CASSLVPGRDYEQYF. DNA for the CDR3: TGCGCCAGCAGCTTGGTCCCGGGGAGGGATTACGAGCAGTACTTC. Supplemented by reference TRBV5-1 and TRBJ2-7, the full variable domain reads KAGVTQTPRYLIKTRGQQVTLSCSPISGHRSVSWYQQTPGQGLQFLFEYFSETQRNKGNFPGRFSGRQFSNSRSEMNVSTLELGDSALYLCASSLVPGRDYEQYFGPGTRLTVT.

The chain combines TRBV18 with TRBJ2-5; 7 nucleotides agree with TRBD2. The V segment lost 3 bases and the J segment 3 bases; nucleotides outside the gene matches: 7. Germline assignment: CDR1 KGHSH and CDR2 LQKENI. The CDR3 spans 15 residues. This CDR3 is CASSPGLRGEETQYF. The CDR3, as DNA: TGTGCCAGCTCACCGGGTCTACGGGGGGAAGAGACCCAGTACTTC.

This clone was recorded only once. The rearrangement links TRBV7-8 to TRBJ2-2; 9 nucleotides align to TRBD2. V was pared by 2 bases and J by 4 bases, with 14 bases of the junction left unmatched. This CDR3 is built from 19 residues. Germline CDR1 is SGHVS and CDR2 is FQNEAQ. The CDR3: CASSLSRRAGGPSTGELFF. In DNA, the CDR3 is TGTGCCAGCAGCTTAAGTCGGAGAGCGGGGGGCCCCAGCACCGGGGAGCTGTTTTTT. Full variable domain (remainder filled in from reference TRBV7-8 and TRBJ2-2): GAGVSQSPRYKVAKRGQDVALRCDPISGHVSLFWYQQALGQGPEFLTYFQNEAQLDKSGLPSDRFFAERPEGSVSTLKIQRTQQEDSAVYLCASSLSRRAGGPSTGELFFGEGSRLTVL.

The genes are TRBV5-5 and TRBJ1-1; D gene unclear. Germline assignment: CDR1 SGHKS and CDR2 YYEKEE (reference sequence). CDR3 length: 16 residues. V was cut by 0 bases and J by 8 bases, with 20 bases left in between. CDR3 sequence: CASSLAVRAGTEEAFF. The CDR3 coding sequence is TGTGCCAGCAGCTTGGCGGTTCGGGCGGGAACCGAAGAAGCTTTCTTT.

As DNA, the CDR3 is TGCAGCGTTGGAACAGGACCGAACACTGAAGCTTTCTTT. Its protein is CSVGTGPNTEAFF. J is TRBJ1-1 and V is TRBV29-1; weak D call: TRBD1 (5 bases). Germline CDR1 SQVTM, CDR2 ANQGSEA. The CDR3 has 13 residues. Trimming pared 4 bases from V and 1 base from J, leaving 10 bases between.

The rearrangement links TRBV4-3 to TRBJ2-5; TRBD2 aligns across 8 bases. The CDR3 consists of 15 residues. The ends lost 4 bases at V and 5 bases at J; junction bases unmatched: 9. Germline V CDR1 and CDR2: LGHNA, YSLEER. The CDR3 loop is CASSPSGGAVETQYF. For the CDR3, the DNA is TGCGCCAGCAGCCCCTCCGGGGGGGCAGTGGAGACCCAGTACTTC.

This clone was found a few times. The V and J genes are TRBV19 and TRBJ2-7; D is undetermined. The CDR3 consists of 13 residues. Germline V gene sequence: CDR1 LNHDA, CDR2 SQIVND (reference sequence). V gave up 3 bases and J gave up 3 bases, with 9 bases separating them. CDR3 nucleotide sequence: TGTGCCAGTAGTATTGAGGTGCGCTACGAGCAGTACTTC. Translation: CASSIEVRYEQYF.

The chain has TRBV7-3 and TRBJ2-2; TRBD2 matches 10 bases. Per the germline V gene, CDR1 is SGHTA and CDR2 is FQGTGA. This CDR3 region has 16 residues. V lost 4 bases and J lost 4; bases outside the gene matches: 6. In nucleotides, the CDR3 is TGTGCCAGCAGCTCCTCTAGCGGGGGAGTCACCGGGGAGCTGTTTTTT. Amino acids: CASSSSSGGVTGELFF.

This clone has only a few counts. CDR3 region: CSASGGEKLFF. The DNA of the CDR3 is TGCAGTGCTAGCGGTGGTGAAAAACTGTTTTTT. The chain recombines TRBV20-1 with TRBJ1-4; no clear D gene. Germline loops: CDR1 DFQATT, CDR2 SNEGSKA (reference sequence). The length of the CDR3 is 11 residues. With 3 bases removed from V and 7 bases from J, the gap between germline ends came to 6 bases.

This chain joins TRBV14 and TRBJ2-3; TRBD2 agrees at 10 bases. CDR1 SGHDN and CDR2 FVKESK come from the germline V gene. V shed 0 bases and J 1 base; nucleotides not matched to a gene: 7. The CDR3 sequence is 18 residues long. CDR3 sequence reads: CASSQDRGAGGRTDTQYF. The CDR3 DNA sequence: TGTGCCAGCAGCCAAGATCGTGGAGCGGGGGGGCGCACAGATACGCAGTATTTT.

V is TRBV28 and J is TRBJ2-4; a possible D gene is TRBD1 (5 bases). The germline V gene has CDR1 MDHEN and CDR2 SYDVKM. The CDR3 consists of 15 residues. Trimming cost V 4 bases and J 3 bases, with 13 bases left between them. The CDR3 here is CASSWVTEVKNIQYF. CDR3 coding DNA: TGTGCCAGCAGTTGGGTGACAGAAGTCAAAAACATTCAGTACTTC.

This clone was counted once. The chain carries TRBV10-2 and TRBJ2-1, with TRBD2 matching 10 bases. J was trimmed by 7 bases and V by 7 bases; bases with no gene match: 10. The germline gives CDR1 WSHSY, CDR2 SAAADI. The CDR3 extends over 15 amino acids. The CDR3 DNA is TGCGCCAGCACAGACCTAGCGGGGGAAGGGAATGAGCAGTTCTTC. Its translation: CASTDLAGEGNEQFF.

J is TRBJ1-4 and V is TRBV7-9; possible D gene TRBD1, 5 bases. This CDR3 has 14 amino acids. V was shortened by 0 bases and J by 7 bases, with 9 bases between the two germline ends. Germline V CDR1 and CDR2: SEHNR, FQNEAQ (reference sequence). As DNA, the CDR3 is TGTGCCAGCAGCTTAGCGCAGGGTAGTGAAAAACTGTTTTTT. Amino acids: CASSLAQGSEKLFF.

V and J are TRBV18 and TRBJ2-5; tentatively, D is TRBD1 (8 bases). V was trimmed by 0 bases and J by 4 bases, leaving 15 bases between them. The CDR3 extends over 16 amino acids. Germline lookup yields CDR1 KGHSH and CDR2 LQKENI. This CDR3 is CASSPPSGGQGETQYF. CDR3 bases: TGTGCCAGCTCACCACCATCGGGAGGACAGGGAGAGACCCAGTACTTC. Combining the CDR3 with reference TRBV18 and TRBJ2-5 gives the whole variable domain NAGVMQNPRHLVRRRGQEARLRCSPMKGHSHVYWYRQLPEEGLKFMVYLQKENIIDESGMPKERFSAEFPKEGPSILRIQQVVRGDSAAYFCASSPPSGGQGETQYFGPGTRLLVL.

The genes are TRBV28 and TRBJ2-7; D may be TRBD2 (5 bases). The germline V gene has CDR1 MDHEN and CDR2 SYDVKM. The germline V and J ends were trimmed by 5 bases and 7 bases, with 12 bases remaining between them. This CDR3 has 12 residues. As DNA, the CDR3 is TGTGCCAGCAGTACGACATCGGGGGAGCAGTACTTC. Translation: CASSTTSGEQYF. The whole variable domain, remainder taken from reference TRBV28 and TRBJ2-7, is DVKVTQSSRYLVKRTGEKVFLECVQDMDHENMFWYRQDPGLGLRLIYFSYDVKMKEKGDIPEGYSVSREKKERFSLILESASTNQTSMYLCASSTTSGEQYFGPGTRLTVT.

This chain joins TRBV7-9 and TRBJ1-2; TRBD1 matches 8 bases. CDR3 length: 13 residues. Losses at the gene ends were 3 bases for V and 14 bases for J; bases not matched to a gene: 11. Germline CDR1 and CDR2: SEHNR and FQNEAQ (reference sequence). The CDR3 DNA reads TGTGCCAGCAGCTTCGACGGGACAGGAACTTTAACCTTC. Its translation: CASSFDGTGTLTF. The entire variable domain, with the rest obtained from reference TRBV7-9 and TRBJ1-2, is as follows: DTGVSQNPRHKITKRGQNVTFRCDPISEHNRLYWYRQTLGQGPEFLTYFQNEAQLEKSRLLSDRFSAERPKGSFSTLEIQRTEQGDSAMYLCASSFDGTGTLTFGSGTRLTVV.

The V and J genes are TRBV5-1 and TRBJ2-2, with TRBD2 matching over 13 bases. Germline V lookup: CDR1 SGHRS, CDR2 YFSETQ. The CDR3 has 19 amino acids. V was clipped by 4 bases and J by 2 bases; unmatched bases: 11. The CDR3 DNA reads TGCGCCAGCAGCCGGACATTGACTAGCGGGGGGCCCAACACCGGGGAGCTGTTTTTT. Encoded protein: CASSRTLTSGGPNTGELFF.

The chain recombines TRBV6-1 with TRBJ1-2, with a possible D match to TRBD1 (6 bases). This CDR3 has 13 residues. Trimming left V 6 bases short and J 4 bases short, with 12 bases between. Germline CDR1 is MNHNS and CDR2 is SASEGT. In DNA, the CDR3 is TGTGCCAGCAGAGGACAGAGGATCTATGGCTACACCTTC. It is translated as CASRGQRIYGYTF.

The chain has TRBV2 and TRBJ1-6; 7 bases map to TRBD1. The CDR3 has 15 amino acids. V lost 3 bases to trimming and J lost 9 bases; unmatched junction nucleotides: 8. Germline V gives CDR1 SNHLY, CDR2 FYNNEI. The CDR3 is CASSDPRGNVSPLHF. The CDR3, as DNA: TGTGCCAGCAGTGACCCCAGGGGGAACGTTTCACCCCTCCACTTT.

The CDR3 DNA reads as TGTGCCAGCAGCTTGAGTACGGGACTAGGAGGGGAGACCCAGTACTTC. Protein product: CASSLSTGLGGETQYF. The V call is TRBV5-4, the J call TRBJ2-5, with 8 positions matching TRBD2. CDR1 SGHNT and CDR2 YYREEE come from the germline V gene (reference sequence). V dropped 1 base and J dropped 5; count of bases not matched to a gene: 10. The CDR3 spans 16 residues. Full variable domain (missing parts from reference TRBV5-4 and TRBJ2-5): ETGVTQSPTHLIKTRGQQVTLRCSSQSGHNTVSWYQQALGQGPQFIFQYYREEENGRGNFPPRFSGLQFPNYSSELNVNALELDDSALYLCASSLSTGLGGETQYFGPGTRLLVL.

The J gene is TRBJ2-1, the V gene TRBV15; 12 bases align to TRBD2. Trimming removed 5 bases from V and 4 bases from J; junction bases left unmatched: 9. Germline V CDR1 and CDR2: LNHNV, YYDKDF (reference sequence). The CDR3 sequence is 17 residues long. This CDR3 reads CATSWGPGTSGYNEQFF. CDR3 DNA sequence: TGTGCCACCAGCTGGGGGCCCGGGACTAGCGGGTACAATGAGCAGTTCTTC.

The chain combines TRBV5-6 with TRBJ1-2; possibly TRBD1 for D (5 bases). The CDR3 extends over 15 amino acids. Germline assignment: CDR1 SGHDT and CDR2 YYEEEE. Trimming took off 4 bases at V and 5 bases at J, with 18 bases between the two ends. The CDR3 reads CASSLPPGDKYGYTF. CDR3 nucleotides: TGTGCCAGCAGCCTCCCCCCGGGGGATAAATATGGCTACACCTTC.

The chain employs TRBV9 and TRBJ1-1; 8 bases are a match to TRBD1. V shed 3 bases, J shed 9 bases, and the junction held 10 bases outside the gene matches. CDR1 is SGDLS and CDR2 is YYNGEE in the germline V gene. This CDR3 spans 14 amino acids. The CDR3 nucleotides are TGTGCCAGCAGCGCCCTTGGACAGGGAGGCCAAGCTTTCTTT. Its translation is CASSALGQGGQAFF.

The V and J genes are TRBV7-2 and TRBJ1-1; no firm D call. The CDR3 covers 16 residues. Trimming took off 2 bases at V and 1 base at J, with 14 bases between the two ends. The germline gives CDR1 SGHTA, CDR2 FQGNSA. The CDR3 DNA is TGTGCCAGCAGCTTAAGGGCTAGCGTGGAGAACACTGAAGCTTTCTTT. Its translation: CASSLRASVENTEAFF.

V and J are TRBV6-1 and TRBJ1-2; 7 bases line up with TRBD1. The CDR3 spans 16 residues. Unmatched junction bases numbered 5, after V lost 1 base and J lost 0 bases. CDR1 is MNHNS, CDR2 SASEGT, per germline. CDR3 DNA sequence: TGTGCCAGCAGTGAAGGAGGGGGCAGACCTAACTATGGCTACACCTTC. Translation: CASSEGGGRPNYGYTF.

The count of this clone is one. The V and J genes are TRBV23-1 and TRBJ2-5, with D tentatively TRBD2 (6 bases). TRBV23-1 has ORF status, its function being uncertain. CDR3 length equals 14 residues. V was trimmed by 3 bases and J by 5 bases, leaving 13 bases between them. The CDR3 nucleotides read TGCGCCAGCAGTCAGCCTGGGGGGAAGGAGACCCAGTACTTC. Its translation: CASSQPGGKETQYF.

This chain connects TRBV15 to TRBJ1-1; perhaps TRBD1 as D (6 bases). The CDR3 spans 14 residues. V shed 5 bases and J shed 4 bases, with 14 bases lying between them. Germline assignment: CDR1 LNHNV and CDR2 YYDKDF (reference sequence). CDR3 bases: TGTGCCACCAGCGTTACGAGGACAGCCACTGAAGCTTTCTTT. This gives the protein CATSVTRTATEAFF.